This T cell receptor beta chain was recovered during a study of blood T cells in healthy people across ages. Overall study results and limits: Calculation of diversity from one million T cells yielded estimates considered to be underestimates.

Comment on this clonotype: What it binds is unknown.

For the second PCR, which ran for about 6 to 11 cycles, a sample-barcoded 5' primer and a J-beta primer mix were used. TCRdb re-derived calls from the 5' RACE reads in MiXCR, one entry per CDR3 protein. Of hundreds of thousands of distinct CDR3 sequences listed, under 45% are singletons. CDR3 length: 12 amino acids. Germline V gives CDR1 SGHTA, CDR2 FQGNSA. This clonotype originated in a man aged 55-75 years in good health. The V call is TRBV7-2, the J call TRBJ2-5; D possibly corresponds to TRBD1 (5 bases). The end of the DNA fits TRBJ2-7 better, so the J call may be wrong. The sequencing input was blood. CDR3 residues: CASSSPGFEQYF. The DNA for the CDR3 is TGTGCCAGCAGCTCCCCAGGGTTCGAGCAGTACTTC.